The T cell receptor beta chain described here comes from a study of blood T cell repertoires in COVID-19. On the study more broadly: Specimens from acute and convalescent COVID-19 originated in the United States, Italy and Spain.

TCRdb's copy holds only in-frame clones and misses some; the assay was immunoSEQ multiplex PCR. The table includes 140,000 or so clones, 87% detected once. The sample consisted of peripheral blood. This TCR derives from a man aged 50-59 years who had recovered from COVID-19.

The CDR3 DNA reads TGTGCCAGCAGCGCACAGGGACAGGGAACGAGGGAAAAACTGTTTTTT. Protein product: CASSAQGQGTREKLFF. This chain links TRBV9 with TRBJ1-4, with TRBD1 matching 9 bases. Germline lookup yields CDR1 SGDLS and CDR2 YYNGEE. Trimming removed 3 bases from V and 8 bases from J; junction bases left unmatched: 11. This CDR3 has 16 residues.